Given below is one TCR beta chain in context. Its binding antigen is unknown. Per-nucleotide qualities are absent, and no much larger clonotype sits a single base away. Via the germline V gene, CDR1 is MNHEY and CDR2 SVGAGI. The CDR3 runs 13 amino acids, cysteine and phenylalanine included. This entry keeps only the CDR3 DNA: 39 bases, framed from base 1. Cut back by 8 bases and 14 bases, the V and J ends lie 24 bases apart. This record comes from a study of blood T cell repertoires in COVID-19 (TCRdb year 2020). Background for the entire study: Samples from collaborators originated in the United States, Italy and Spain and spanned both the acute and convalescent phases of COVID-19. Nearly every sample came with metadata listing a de-identified subject ID, COVID-19 status, age in years and sex. The material from the prospective study consisted of cDNA or gDNA derived from T cells, B-cell-depleted T cells, or PBMCs. Where available, HLA class I and class II types were obtained from metadata supplied by the sample provider rather than from assay-based typing. A freely available public database, intended as a resource for researchers studying the immune response to SARS-CoV-2, is where the repertoires were released. The samples were drawn from two sources: the first 160 participants of the ongoing ImmuneRACE study, and approximately 1,300 subjects contributed by 6 global collaborators. Deeply sampled blood TCRbeta repertoires from subjects exposed to, actively infected with, or recovered from COVID-19 were included in the dataset.

A second Seattle source provided samples from volunteer blood donors who had recovered from COVID-19. The collaborating institutions used their own protocols to collect whole blood in K2EDTA tubes. For TCRbeta analysis, collaborators shipped samples in one of three forms: frozen whole blood, isolated PBMCs, or DNA extracted from either of those sample types. Results the study describes overall, beyond this receptor: Clinical and demographic metadata were provided uncurated, with the amount varying by source and participant.

TCRbeta CDR3 regions were amplified from genomic DNA by means of the immunoSEQ Assay, a bias-controlled multiplex PCR. Per the source publication's procedure: Nucleated cell counts per sample were estimated from amplification of reference gene primers within the assay. To quantify the absolute abundance of each unique TCRbeta CDR3 rearrangement, sequence reads were collapsed and filtered. For each sample, productive Simpson clonality was calculated as the square root of Simpson's diversity index over productive rearrangements. This immuneACCESS table, as held by TCRdb, lists in-frame sequences with V and J called but not all clones. Of the missing ones, under half trace to an unresolved V gene in checked studies; the others have no known cause. That table gives V, J and clone size, and the DNA gave D and trimming. The sample data list approximately 310,000 clones, and more than 75% of these were observed just once. The top ten clonotypes cover around 8% of the sample.

The source of this sequence is a woman aged 45-65 years who had recovered from COVID-19. The sequencing input was peripheral blood. The chain was built from TRBV6-5 and TRBJ1-1; the D gene is possibly TRBD1, with 6 bases matching. The CDR3 has the sequence CASENTSRGLTFF. The nucleotide sequence is given as TGTGCCAGCGAAAACACCAGTAGGGGGTTGACCTTCTTT.